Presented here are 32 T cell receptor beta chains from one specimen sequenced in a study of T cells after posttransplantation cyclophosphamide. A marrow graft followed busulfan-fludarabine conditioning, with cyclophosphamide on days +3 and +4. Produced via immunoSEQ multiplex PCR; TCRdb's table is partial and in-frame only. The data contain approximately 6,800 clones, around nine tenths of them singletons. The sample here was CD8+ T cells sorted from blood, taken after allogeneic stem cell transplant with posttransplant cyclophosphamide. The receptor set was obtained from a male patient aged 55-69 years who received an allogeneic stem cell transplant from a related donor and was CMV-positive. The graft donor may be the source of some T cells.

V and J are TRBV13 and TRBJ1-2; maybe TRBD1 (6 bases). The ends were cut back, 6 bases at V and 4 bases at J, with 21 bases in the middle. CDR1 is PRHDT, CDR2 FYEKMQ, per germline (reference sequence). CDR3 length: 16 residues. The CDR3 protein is CASSTRGGKRAYGYTF. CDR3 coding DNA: TGTGCCAGCAGTACCCGCGGGGGCAAGCGGGCCTATGGCTACACCTTC.

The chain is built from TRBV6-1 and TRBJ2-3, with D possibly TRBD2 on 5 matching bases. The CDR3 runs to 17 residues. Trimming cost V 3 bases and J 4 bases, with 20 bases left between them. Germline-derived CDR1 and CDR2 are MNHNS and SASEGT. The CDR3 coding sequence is TGTGCCAGCAGTGAGTCCCTTAGCGAAATTGGGGCAGATACGCAGTATTTT. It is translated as CASSESLSEIGADTQYF.

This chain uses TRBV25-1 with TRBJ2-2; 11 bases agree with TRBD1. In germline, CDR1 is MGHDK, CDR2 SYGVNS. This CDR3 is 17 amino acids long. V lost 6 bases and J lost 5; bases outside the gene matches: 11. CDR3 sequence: CASRTFPGQGDTGELFF. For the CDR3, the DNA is TGTGCCAGCAGAACATTCCCGGGACAGGGGGATACCGGGGAGCTGTTTTTT.

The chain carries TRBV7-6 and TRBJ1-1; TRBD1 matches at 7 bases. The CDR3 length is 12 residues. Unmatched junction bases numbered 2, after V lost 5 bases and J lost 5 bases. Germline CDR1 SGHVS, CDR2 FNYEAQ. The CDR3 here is CASSPTGTEAFF. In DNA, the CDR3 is TGTGCCAGCAGCCCGACAGGGACTGAAGCTTTCTTT.

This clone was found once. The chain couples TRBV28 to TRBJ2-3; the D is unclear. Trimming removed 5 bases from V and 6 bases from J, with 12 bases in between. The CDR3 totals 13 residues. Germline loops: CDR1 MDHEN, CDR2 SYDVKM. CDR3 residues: CASSPKPGDTQYF. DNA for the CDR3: TGTGCCAGCAGTCCGAAGCCCGGGGATACGCAGTATTTT.

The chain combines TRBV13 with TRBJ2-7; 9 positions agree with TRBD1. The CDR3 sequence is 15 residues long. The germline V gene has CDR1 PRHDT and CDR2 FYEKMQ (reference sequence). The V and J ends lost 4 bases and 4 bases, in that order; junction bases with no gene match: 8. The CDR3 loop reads CASSSGGQGGYEQYF. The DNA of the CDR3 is TGTGCCAGCAGCTCGGGGGGACAGGGCGGGTACGAGCAGTACTTC.

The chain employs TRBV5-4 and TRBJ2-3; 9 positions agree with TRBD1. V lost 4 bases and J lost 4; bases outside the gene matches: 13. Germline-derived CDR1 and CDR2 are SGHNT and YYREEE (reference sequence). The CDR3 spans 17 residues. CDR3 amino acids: CASSLDLGQGSADTQYF. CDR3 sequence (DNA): TGTGCCAGCAGCCTGGACTTGGGACAGGGTTCGGCAGATACGCAGTATTTT.

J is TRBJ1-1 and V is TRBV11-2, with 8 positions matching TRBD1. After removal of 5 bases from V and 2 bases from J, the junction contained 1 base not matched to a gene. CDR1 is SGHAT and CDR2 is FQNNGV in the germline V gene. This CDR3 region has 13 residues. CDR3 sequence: CASSPGGNTEAFF. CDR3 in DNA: TGTGCCAGCAGCCCAGGGGGCAACACTGAAGCTTTCTTT.

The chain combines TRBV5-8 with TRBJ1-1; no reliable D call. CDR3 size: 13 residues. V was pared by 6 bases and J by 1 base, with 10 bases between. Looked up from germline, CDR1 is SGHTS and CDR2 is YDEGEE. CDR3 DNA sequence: TGTGCCAGCAACTTACACCAGAACACTGAAGCTTTCTTT. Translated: CASNLHQNTEAFF.

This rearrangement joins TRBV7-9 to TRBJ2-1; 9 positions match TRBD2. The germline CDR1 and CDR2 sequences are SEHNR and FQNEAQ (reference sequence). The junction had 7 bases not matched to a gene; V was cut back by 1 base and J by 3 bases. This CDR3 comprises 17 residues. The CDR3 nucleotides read TGTGCCAGCAGCTTAGTGCGGGAGGGAGACCACTACAATGAGCAGTTCTTC. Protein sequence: CASSLVREGDHYNEQFF.

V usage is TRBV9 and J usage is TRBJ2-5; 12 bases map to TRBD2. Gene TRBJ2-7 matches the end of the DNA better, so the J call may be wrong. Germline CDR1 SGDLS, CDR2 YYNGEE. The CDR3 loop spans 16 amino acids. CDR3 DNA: TGTGCCAGCAGCCCTACAGGACTAGCGGGGACCTACGAGCAGTACTTC. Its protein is CASSPTGLAGTYEQYF.

The CDR3 here is CASSPWGLHTQYF. The CDR3 DNA reads TGTGCCAGCAGTCCCTGGGGACTTCATACGCAGTATTTT. V is TRBV27 and J is TRBJ2-3; D may be TRBD2 (6 bases). The CDR3 consists of 13 residues. V lost 5 bases, J lost 7 bases, and 13 bases lay in between. CDR1 is MNHEY, CDR2 SMNVEV, per germline (reference sequence).

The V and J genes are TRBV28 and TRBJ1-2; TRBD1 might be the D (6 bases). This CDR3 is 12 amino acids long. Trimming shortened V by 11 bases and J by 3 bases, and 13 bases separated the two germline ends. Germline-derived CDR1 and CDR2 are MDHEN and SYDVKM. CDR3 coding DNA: TGTGCCCTCGTAGGGGGAGACTATGGCTACACCTTC. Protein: CALVGGDYGYTF.

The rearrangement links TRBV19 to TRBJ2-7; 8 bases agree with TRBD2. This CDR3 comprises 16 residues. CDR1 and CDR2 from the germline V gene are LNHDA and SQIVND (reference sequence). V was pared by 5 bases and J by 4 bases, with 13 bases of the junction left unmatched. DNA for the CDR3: TGTGCCAGTAGTCCCCGGGGGGACGCGGGGGGATACGAGCAGTACTTC. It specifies CASSPRGDAGGYEQYF.

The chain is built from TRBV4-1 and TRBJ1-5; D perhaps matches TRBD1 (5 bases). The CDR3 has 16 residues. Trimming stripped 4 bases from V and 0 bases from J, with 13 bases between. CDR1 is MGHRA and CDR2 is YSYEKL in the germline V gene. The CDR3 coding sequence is TGCGCCAGCAGCCTCGACAGAGCTATTAGCAATCAGCCCCAGCATTTT. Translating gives CASSLDRAISNQPQHF.

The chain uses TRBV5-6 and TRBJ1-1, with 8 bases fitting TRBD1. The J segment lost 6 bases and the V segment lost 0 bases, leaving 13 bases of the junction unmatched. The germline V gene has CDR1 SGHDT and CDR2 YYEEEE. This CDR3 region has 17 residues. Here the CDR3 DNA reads TGTGCCAGCAGCTTGGCGTCAGGGGGCGAGGTTTTTGCTGAAGCTTTCTTT. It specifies CASSLASGGEVFAEAFF.

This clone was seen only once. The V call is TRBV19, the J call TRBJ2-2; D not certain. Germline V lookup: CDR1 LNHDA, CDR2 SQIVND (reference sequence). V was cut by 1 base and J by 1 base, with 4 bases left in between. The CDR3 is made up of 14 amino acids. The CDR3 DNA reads TGTGCCAGTAGTATAGCCGTGAACACCGGGGAGCTGTTTTTT. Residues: CASSIAVNTGELFF. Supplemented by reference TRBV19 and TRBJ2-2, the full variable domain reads DGGITQSPKYLFRKEGQNVTLSCEQNLNHDAMYWYRQDPGQGLRLIYYSQIVNDFQKGDIAEGYSVSREKKESFPLTVTSAQKNPTAFYLCASSIAVNTGELFFGEGSRLTVL.

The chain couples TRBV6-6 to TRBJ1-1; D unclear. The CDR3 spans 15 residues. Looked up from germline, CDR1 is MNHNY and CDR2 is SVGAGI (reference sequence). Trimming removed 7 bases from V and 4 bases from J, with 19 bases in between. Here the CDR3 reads CASTSPEVRGTEAFF. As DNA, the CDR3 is TGTGCCAGCACCTCACCGGAGGTCCGTGGCACTGAAGCTTTCTTT.

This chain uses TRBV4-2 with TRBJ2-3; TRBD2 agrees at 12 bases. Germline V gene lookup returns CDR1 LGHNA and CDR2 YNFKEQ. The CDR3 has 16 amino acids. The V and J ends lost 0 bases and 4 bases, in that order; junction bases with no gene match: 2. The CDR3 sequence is CASSQDTSGGPDTQYF. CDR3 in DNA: TGTGCCAGCAGCCAAGATACTAGCGGGGGGCCAGATACGCAGTATTTT.

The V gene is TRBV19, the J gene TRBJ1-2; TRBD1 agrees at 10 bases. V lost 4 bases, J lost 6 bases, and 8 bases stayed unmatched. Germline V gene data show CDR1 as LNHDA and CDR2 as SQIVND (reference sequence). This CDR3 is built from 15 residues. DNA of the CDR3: TGTGCCAGTAGTACTTGGGACAGGGGTGTTGATGGCTACACCTTC. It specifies CASSTWDRGVDGYTF.

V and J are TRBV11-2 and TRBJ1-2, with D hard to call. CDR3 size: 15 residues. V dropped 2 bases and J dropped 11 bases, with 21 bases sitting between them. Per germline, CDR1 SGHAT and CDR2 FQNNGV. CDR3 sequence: CASSLTVDHGRGYTF. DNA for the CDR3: TGTGCCAGCAGCTTAACGGTGGACCACGGCCGAGGGTACACCTTC.

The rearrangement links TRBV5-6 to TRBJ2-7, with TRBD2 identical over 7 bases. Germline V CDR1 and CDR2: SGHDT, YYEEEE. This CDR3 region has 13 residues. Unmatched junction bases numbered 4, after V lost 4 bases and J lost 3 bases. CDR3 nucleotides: TGTGCCAGCAGCGTGGGGAGGGTCTACGAGCAGTACTTC. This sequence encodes CASSVGRVYEQYF. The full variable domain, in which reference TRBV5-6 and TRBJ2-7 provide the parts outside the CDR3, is DAGVTQSPTHLIKTRGQQVTLRCSPKSGHDTVSWYQQALGQGPQFIFQYYEEEERQRGNFPDRFSGHQFPNYSSELNVNALLLGDSALYLCASSVGRVYEQYFGPGTRLTVT.

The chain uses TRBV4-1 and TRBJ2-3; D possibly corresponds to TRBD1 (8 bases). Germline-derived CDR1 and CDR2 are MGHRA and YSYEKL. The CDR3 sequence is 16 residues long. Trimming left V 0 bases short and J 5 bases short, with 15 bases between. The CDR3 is CASSQELTGGEDTQYF. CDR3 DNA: TGCGCCAGCAGCCAAGAACTCACAGGGGGGGAAGATACGCAGTATTTT.

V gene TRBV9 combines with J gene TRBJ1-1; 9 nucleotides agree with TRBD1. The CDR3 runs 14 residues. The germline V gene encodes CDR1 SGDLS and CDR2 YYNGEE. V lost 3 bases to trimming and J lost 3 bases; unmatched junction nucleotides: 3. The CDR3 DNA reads TGTGCCAGCAGCGACGGACAGGGGTACACTGAAGCTTTCTTT. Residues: CASSDGQGYTEAFF.

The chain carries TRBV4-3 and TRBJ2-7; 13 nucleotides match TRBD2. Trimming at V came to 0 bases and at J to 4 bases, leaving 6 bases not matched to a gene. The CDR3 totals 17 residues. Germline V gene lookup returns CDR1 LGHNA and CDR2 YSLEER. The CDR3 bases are TGCGCCAGCAGCCAAGACCCGGGACTAGCGGGGCCATACGAGCAGTACTTC. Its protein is CASSQDPGLAGPYEQYF.

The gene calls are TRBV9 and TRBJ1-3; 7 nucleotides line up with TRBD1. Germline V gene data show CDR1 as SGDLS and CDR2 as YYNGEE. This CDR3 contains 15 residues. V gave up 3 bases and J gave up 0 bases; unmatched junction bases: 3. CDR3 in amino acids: CASSASGGSGNTIYF. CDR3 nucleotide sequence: TGTGCCAGCAGCGCTTCAGGGGGCTCTGGAAACACCATATATTTT.

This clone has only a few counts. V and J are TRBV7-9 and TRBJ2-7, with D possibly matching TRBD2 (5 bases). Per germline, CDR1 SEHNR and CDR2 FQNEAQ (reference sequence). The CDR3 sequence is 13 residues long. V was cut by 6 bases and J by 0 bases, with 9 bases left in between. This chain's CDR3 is CASSPGVSYEQYF. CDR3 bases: TGTGCCAGCAGTCCCGGGGTCTCCTACGAGCAGTACTTC. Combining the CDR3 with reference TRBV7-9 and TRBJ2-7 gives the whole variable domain DTGVSQNPRHKITKRGQNVTFRCDPISEHNRLYWYRQTLGQGPEFLTYFQNEAQLEKSRLLSDRFSAERPKGSFSTLEIQRTEQGDSAMYLCASSPGVSYEQYFGPGTRLTVT.

Written as DNA, the CDR3 is TGTGCCAGCAGCGAGGGGGATCAGCCCCAGCATTTT. This translates into CASSEGDQPQHF. The genes are TRBV25-1 and TRBJ1-5, with D possibly matching TRBD1 (6 bases). Germline assignment: CDR1 MGHDK and CDR2 SYGVNS. The CDR3 runs 12 residues. Trimming stripped 6 bases from V and 5 bases from J, with 8 bases between. Full variable domain (missing parts from reference TRBV25-1 and TRBJ1-5): EADIYQTPRYLVIGTGKKITLECSQTMGHDKMYWYQQDPGMELHLIHYSYGVNSTEKGDLSSESTVSRIRTEHFPLTLESARPSHTSQYLCASSEGDQPQHFGDGTRLSIL.

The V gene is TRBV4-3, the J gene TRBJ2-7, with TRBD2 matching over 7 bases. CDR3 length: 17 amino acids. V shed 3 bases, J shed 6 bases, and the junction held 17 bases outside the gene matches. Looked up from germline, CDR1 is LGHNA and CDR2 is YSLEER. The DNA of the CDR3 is TGCGCCAGCAGCCACCCCGTTGGGGGAGGGAATGAACGCGAGCAGTACTTC. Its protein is CASSHPVGGGNEREQYF.

The CDR3 region has the DNA TGTGCCAGCAGCCCCCCTGGGACACTTCCTAACACTGAAGCTTTCTTT. Its protein product is CASSPPGTLPNTEAFF. The chain uses TRBV28 and TRBJ1-1; perhaps TRBD1 as D (6 bases). The V and J ends lost 6 bases and 2 bases respectively, with 19 bases between them. Germline V gene sequence: CDR1 MDHEN, CDR2 SYDVKM. There are 16 residues in the CDR3. The variable domain in full, completed from reference TRBV28 and TRBJ1-1, reads DVKVTQSSRYLVKRTGEKVFLECVQDMDHENMFWYRQDPGLGLRLIYFSYDVKMKEKGDIPEGYSVSREKKERFSLILESASTNQTSMYLCASSPPGTLPNTEAFFGQGTRLTVV.

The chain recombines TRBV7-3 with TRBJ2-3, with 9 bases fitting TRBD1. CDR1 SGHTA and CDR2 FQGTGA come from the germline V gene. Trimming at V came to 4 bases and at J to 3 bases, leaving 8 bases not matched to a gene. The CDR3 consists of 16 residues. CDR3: CASSYPTGGTTDTQYF. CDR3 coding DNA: TGTGCCAGCAGCTACCCGACAGGGGGTACGACAGATACGCAGTATTTT. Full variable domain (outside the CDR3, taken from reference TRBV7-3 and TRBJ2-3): GAGVSQTPSNKVTEKGKYVELRCDPISGHTALYWYRQSLGQGPEFLIYFQGTGAADDSGLPNDRFFAVRPEGSVSTLKIQRTERGDSAVYLCASSYPTGGTTDTQYFGPGTRLTVL.

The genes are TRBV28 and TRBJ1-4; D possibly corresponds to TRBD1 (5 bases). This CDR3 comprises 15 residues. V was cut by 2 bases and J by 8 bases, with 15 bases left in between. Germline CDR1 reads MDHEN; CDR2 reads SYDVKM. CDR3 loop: CASSLGGRVGEKLFF. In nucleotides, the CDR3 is TGTGCCAGCAGTTTAGGCGGCAGGGTGGGGGAAAAACTGTTTTTT.